These 29 T cell receptor beta chains share one sample of origin, sequenced in a study of technical replicates of blood from four donors. Using immunoSEQ multiplex PCR, the repertoire was profiled, and TCRdb retains in-frame clones only, with some absent. The sample carries under 70,000 clones, 91% recorded once. Sequencing was performed on PBMCs. Receptors originate from a human donor in good health. Some clones in this sample may be carry-over from other donors' samples.

V and J are TRBV6-6 and TRBJ2-3; possible D gene TRBD2, 6 bases. The germline V gene encodes CDR1 MNHNY and CDR2 SVGAGI (reference sequence). This CDR3 is built from 14 residues. V was pared by 8 bases and J by 2 bases, with 14 bases between. The CDR3 DNA follows: TGTGCCAGCGCCGGGCGGGACCTCACAGATACGCAGTATTTT. Protein product: CASAGRDLTDTQYF.

J is TRBJ2-7 and V is TRBV4-1; the match to TRBD1 covers 9 bases. Germline trimming cut 3 bases from V and 4 bases from J; bases unmatched to any gene: 4. The CDR3 totals 14 residues. Germline values: CDR1 MGHRA, CDR2 YSYEKL. CDR3 nucleotide sequence: TGCGCCAGCAGCCAGTCCGGGACAGGGTACGAGCAGTACTTC. It specifies CASSQSGTGYEQYF.

J is TRBJ2-3 and V is TRBV7-8; D is ambiguous. The length of the CDR3 is 15 residues. V dropped 0 bases and J dropped 7 bases, with 14 bases sitting between them. Germline CDR1 is SGHVS and CDR2 is FQNEAQ. The CDR3 bases are TGTGCCAGCAGCTTAGCGGCGACTTTTAGTTATACGCAGTATTTT. Protein product: CASSLAATFSYTQYF.

In DNA, the CDR3 is TGTGCCAGCAGTTTGACCCCCGGGGGGAATTCACCCCTCCACTTT. Translation gives CASSLTPGGNSPLHF. This chain uses TRBV6-8 with TRBJ1-6, with a weak D call TRBD1 (5 bases). Germline V gives CDR1 MNHGY, CDR2 SAAAGT. The CDR3 is 15 amino acids. V gave up 4 bases and J gave up 7 bases, with 14 bases separating them.

V is TRBV4-2 and J is TRBJ2-7; the match to TRBD1 covers 8 bases. V lost 3 bases to trimming and J lost 3 bases; unmatched junction nucleotides: 7. Per germline, CDR1 LGHNA and CDR2 YNFKEQ. This CDR3 contains 15 residues. This chain's CDR3 is CASSQRDRRNYEQYF. For the CDR3, the DNA is TGTGCCAGCAGCCAGCGGGACAGGCGCAACTACGAGCAGTACTTC.

J is TRBJ2-5 and V is TRBV9, with TRBD2 matching 9 bases. In germline, CDR1 is SGDLS, CDR2 YYNGEE. The V and J ends lost 0 bases and 1 base, in that order; junction bases with no gene match: 7. This CDR3 comprises 17 residues. The CDR3 region has the DNA TGTGCCAGCAGCGTAGCCGGTAGCGGGAGAGTCCAAGAGACCCAGTACTTC. Its protein product is CASSVAGSGRVQETQYF.

The J gene is TRBJ2-1, the V gene TRBV29-1; D gene ambiguous. CDR1 is SQVTM and CDR2 is ANQGSEA in the germline V gene. The V end lost 3 bases, the J end lost 0 bases, and 3 bases lay between the germline ends. This CDR3 region has 12 residues. The CDR3 loop reads CSVDSSYNEQFF. In DNA, the CDR3 is TGCAGCGTTGATAGCTCCTACAATGAGCAGTTCTTC.

The chain recombines TRBV6-6 with TRBJ1-1; perhaps TRBD1 as D (6 bases). CDR1 and CDR2 (germline): MNHNY, SVGAGI (reference sequence). CDR3 length equals 13 residues. The CDR3 region has the DNA TGTGCACTTGGGGGCAGCGGGAACACTGAAGCTTTCTTT. It specifies CALGGSGNTEAFF.

This CDR3 is CASSLGGTSGESSYEQYF. The CDR3 bases are TGTGCCAGCAGCTTAGGAGGGACTAGCGGGGAAAGCTCCTACGAGCAGTACTTC. This chain links TRBV7-8 with TRBJ2-7; 13 nucleotides match TRBD2. J lost 0 bases, V lost 1 base, and 6 bases had no gene match. Germline CDR1 and CDR2: SGHVS and FQNEAQ. The CDR3 extends over 18 amino acids. Drawing the rest from reference TRBV7-8 and TRBJ2-7, the complete variable domain is GAGVSQSPRYKVAKRGQDVALRCDPISGHVSLFWYQQALGQGPEFLTYFQNEAQLDKSGLPSDRFFAERPEGSVSTLKIQRTQQEDSAVYLCASSLGGTSGESSYEQYFGPGTRLTVT.

J is TRBJ2-7 and V is TRBV6-6; 9 bases align to TRBD2. This CDR3 comprises 13 residues. V was pared by 6 bases and J by 7 bases, with 7 bases of the junction left unmatched. In germline, CDR1 is MNHNY, CDR2 SVGAGI (reference sequence). The CDR3 spells CASSMGLAGEQYF. CDR3 coding DNA: TGTGCCAGCAGCATGGGACTAGCTGGGGAGCAGTACTTC.

The V gene is TRBV30, the J gene TRBJ1-2; TRBD1 is a possible D gene (6 bases). V dropped 0 bases and J dropped 7 bases, with 18 bases sitting between them. The germline gives CDR1 GTSNPN, CDR2 SVGIG (reference sequence). The CDR3 spans 15 residues. The CDR3 region is CAWSVGGGSGSGYTF. CDR3 in DNA: TGTGCCTGGAGTGTAGGGGGTGGCAGCGGGAGTGGCTACACCTTC. Filled out from reference TRBV30 and TRBJ1-2, the complete variable domain reads SQTIHQWPATLVQPVGSPLSLECTVEGTSNPNLYWYRQAAGRGLQLLFYSVGIGQISSEVPQNLSASRPQDRQFILSSKKLLLSDSGFYLCAWSVGGGSGSGYTFGSGTRLTVV.

This rearrangement joins TRBV20-1 to TRBJ2-7, with D maybe TRBD2 (6 bases). CDR1 and CDR2 from the germline V gene are DFQATT and SNEGSKA (reference sequence). Trimming pared 5 bases from V and 4 bases from J, leaving 9 bases between. This CDR3 spans 11 amino acids. The chain's CDR3 is CSAPRGYEQYF. The CDR3 nucleotides read TGCAGTGCTCCCCGGGGGTACGAGCAGTACTTC.

The gene calls are TRBV6-5 and TRBJ1-1; no firm D call. The germline V gene has CDR1 MNHEY and CDR2 SVGAGI. Trimming took 6 bases from V and 0 from J, leaving 14 bases between them. The CDR3 spans 15 residues. CDR3 protein: CASSQRRSMNTEAFF. Here the CDR3 DNA reads TGTGCCAGCAGCCAAAGAAGAAGCATGAACACTGAAGCTTTCTTT.

The chain employs TRBV7-2 and TRBJ1-5, with a tentative D call TRBD1 (5 bases). V was clipped by 5 bases and J by 5 bases, with 16 bases between them. From germline, CDR1 is SGHTA and CDR2 FQGNSA. CDR3 length: 15 residues. The CDR3 protein is CASSPGPKGDQPQHF. The CDR3 DNA reads as TGTGCCAGCAGCCCGGGTCCTAAAGGGGATCAGCCCCAGCATTTT.

This clone showed up just a few times. J is TRBJ2-1 and V is TRBV19; TRBD2 agrees at 8 bases. The germline CDR1 and CDR2 sequences are LNHDA and SQIVND (reference sequence). The CDR3 extends over 16 amino acids. V was pared by 3 bases and J by 5 bases, with 9 bases of the junction left unmatched. This chain's CDR3 is CASSIPSLAENNEQFF. CDR3 nucleotides: TGTGCCAGTAGTATTCCCTCACTAGCGGAAAACAATGAGCAGTTCTTC.

The CDR3 here is CASSPPSGGTYGYTF. The DNA for the CDR3 is TGTGCCAGCTCACCACCGTCGGGGGGAACCTATGGCTACACCTTC. This sequence joins TRBV18 and TRBJ1-2, with a tentative D call TRBD1 (5 bases). Per germline, CDR1 KGHSH and CDR2 LQKENI. Trimming left V 0 bases short and J 4 bases short, with 12 bases between. This CDR3 region has 15 residues.

This chain uses TRBV6-6 with TRBJ2-7; D not certain. Germline CDR1 MNHNY, CDR2 SVGAGI (reference sequence). CDR3 size: 15 residues. V was trimmed by 3 bases and J by 4 bases, leaving 16 bases between them. This CDR3 is CASSYSYSQTYEQYF. The CDR3 DNA is TGTGCCAGCAGTTATTCTTACAGCCAGACATACGAGCAGTACTTC.

This chain connects TRBV5-8 to TRBJ1-5; D gene uncertain. This CDR3 region has 13 residues. The V end was cut by 1 base, the J end by 0 bases, with 2 bases between. The germline CDR1 and CDR2 sequences are SGHTS and YDEGEE. The CDR3 bases are TGTGCCAGCAGCTTGTATAGCAATCAGCCCCAGCATTTT. Residues: CASSLYSNQPQHF. Full variable domain (rest looked up from reference TRBV5-8 and TRBJ1-5): EAGVTQSPTHLIKTRGQQATLRCSPISGHTSVYWYQQALGLGLQFLLWYDEGEERNRGNFPPRFSGRQFPNYSSELNVNALELEDSALYLCASSLYSNQPQHFGDGTRLSIL.

The rearrangement joins TRBV18 to TRBJ2-5; 11 bases are shared with TRBD1. After removal of 3 bases from V and 4 bases from J, the junction contained 7 bases not matched to a gene. Germline CDR1 KGHSH, CDR2 LQKENI. The CDR3 consists of 16 residues. CDR3 residues: CASSPWTGGYGETQYF. The CDR3 DNA sequence: TGTGCCAGCTCACCCTGGACAGGGGGCTATGGAGAGACCCAGTACTTC.

V is TRBV30 and J is TRBJ2-2; D might be TRBD1 (5 bases). CDR3 size: 18 residues. Germline CDR1 and CDR2: GTSNPN and SVGIG (reference sequence). The germline V and J ends were trimmed by 0 bases and 3 bases, with 20 bases remaining between them. The CDR3 coding sequence is TGTGCCTGGAGTGTACCACGACATAGGGGATCGGACACCGGGGAGCTGTTTTTT. Protein sequence: CAWSVPRHRGSDTGELFF.

The V and J genes are TRBV6-7 and TRBJ2-7; 7 bases match TRBD1. TRBV6-7 is reported as an ORF; its role is uncertain. The CDR3 has 16 residues. V dropped 6 bases and J dropped 0; count of bases not matched to a gene: 11. Here the CDR3 DNA reads TGTGCCAGCAGAAGACCGGGACAGCAAAGCTCCTACGAGCAGTACTTC. Its protein is CASRRPGQQSSYEQYF.

The rearrangement joins TRBV4-2 to TRBJ1-3; no reliable D call. The V end lost 4 bases, the J end lost 2 bases, and 6 bases lay between the germline ends. The CDR3 spans 13 residues. Germline lookup yields CDR1 LGHNA and CDR2 YNFKEQ. CDR3 nucleotides: TGTGCCAGCAGCCCCGCGACTGGAAACACCATATATTTT. This sequence encodes CASSPATGNTIYF.

This clone was detected once. The V and J genes are TRBV18 and TRBJ2-7; TRBD1 agrees at 9 bases. V was clipped by 3 bases and J by 5 bases; unmatched bases: 8. Germline CDR1 KGHSH, CDR2 LQKENI. There are 15 residues in the CDR3. CDR3: CASSPPGTGNHEQYF. In nucleotides, the CDR3 is TGTGCCAGCTCACCTCCCGGGACAGGGAACCACGAGCAGTACTTC.

CDR3: CASSGTTSGVDEQFF. Written as DNA, the CDR3 is TGTGCCAGCAGCGGAACGACTAGCGGGGTGGATGAGCAGTTCTTC. The chain is built from TRBV9 and TRBJ2-1, with 11 bases aligning to TRBD2. The J segment lost 8 bases and the V segment lost 3 bases, leaving 7 bases of the junction unmatched. There are 15 residues in the CDR3. The germline gives CDR1 SGDLS, CDR2 YYNGEE.

This chain links TRBV10-3 with TRBJ2-7, with 14 bases identical to TRBD2. The germline CDR1 and CDR2 sequences are ENHRY and SYGVKD. J lost 2 bases, V lost 8 bases, and 2 bases had no gene match. This CDR3 region has 14 residues. CDR3 DNA sequence: TGTGCCATCGGACTAGCGGGAGGAACCTACGAGCAGTACTTC. Protein: CAIGLAGGTYEQYF.

This clone was observed a single time. This chain joins TRBV19 and TRBJ1-4; 7 nucleotides agree with TRBD1. The CDR3 totals 15 residues. V was pared by 4 bases and J by 5 bases, with 7 bases of the junction left unmatched. The germline V gene encodes CDR1 LNHDA and CDR2 SQIVND (reference sequence). This CDR3 is CASSKHRGSNEKLFF. In DNA form, the CDR3 reads TGTGCCAGTAGTAAGCACAGGGGTTCGAATGAAAAACTGTTTTTT.

The chain has TRBV30 and TRBJ2-5; D may be TRBD1 (6 bases). The germline V gene has CDR1 GTSNPN and CDR2 SVGIG (reference sequence). The CDR3 is made up of 11 amino acids. Between the trimmed V and J ends, which lost 3 bases and 8 bases, there was a span of 10 bases. This CDR3 is CAWRPQGTQYF. CDR3 in DNA: TGTGCCTGGAGACCACAGGGCACCCAGTACTTC.

The V and J genes are TRBV7-2 and TRBJ1-1; 9 nucleotides agree with TRBD1. The trim removed 4 bases at V and 0 bases at J, leaving 9 bases unmatched. The CDR3 spans 17 residues. CDR1 and CDR2 from the germline V gene are SGHTA and FQGNSA. The CDR3 sequence: CASSYPIYRGLNTEAFF. The DNA for the CDR3 is TGTGCCAGCAGCTATCCCATTTACAGGGGGCTGAACACTGAAGCTTTCTTT.

The chain has TRBV7-8 and TRBJ2-5, with a possible D match to TRBD1 (6 bases). CDR3 length equals 14 residues. Trimming took 5 bases from V and 5 from J, leaving 15 bases between them. Per germline, CDR1 SGHVS and CDR2 FQNEAQ. CDR3 protein: CASSATGIGETQYF. CDR3 bases: TGTGCCAGCAGCGCCACAGGGATTGGTGAGACCCAGTACTTC.